The TCR beta chain described here comes from a study of CD8+CD57+ T cells in acquired aplastic anemia. Study as a whole: Yields of DNA that came from sorted CD4+ and CD8+ cells averaged about 3 ug. Broader study findings: Patients showed no significant difference from controls in CD8+ Simpson's diversity.

It was patients with CD8+CD57+ cell expansion by flow cytometry who were chosen for sequencing. Severe acquired aplastic anemia was diagnosed in all patients. The template for TCR beta VDJ and CDR3 sequence profiling was genomic DNA. TCRdb called the reads again in MiXCR, with one record for every CDR3 protein. The sample lists around 430,000 distinct CDR3 sequences, around 30% occurring once. This clonotype was seen many times. Antigen: not known. V was cut by 5 bases and J by 0 bases, with 8 bases left in between. Germline V lookup: CDR1 SGHAT, CDR2 FQDESV (reference sequence). The CDR3 is made up of 14 amino acids.

The V and J genes are TRBV11-1 and TRBJ2-1; D gene ambiguous. Sequenced: sorted CD4+, CD8+, or CD8+CD57+ T cells (not recorded which) from PBMCs. This sequence was found in a human donor with aplastic anemia. The CDR3 DNA reads as TGTGCCAGCAGCCCCTCGGGCTCCTACAATGAGCAGTTCTTC. Amino acids: CASSPSGSYNEQFF.